This T cell receptor beta chain was recovered during a study of shared clonotypes between healthy human individuals. For this clone: Its specificity is not known.

The material for each subset, its genomic DNA, was split evenly across several immunoSEQ plates. Profiling relied on immunoSEQ multiplex PCR, and the TCRdb table lists in-frame clones only, not all of them. This table has 450,000 to 500,000 clones, 65% to 85% appearing once. Findings and limits, study-wide: In having few donors, the study represented limited genetic and exposure-history diversity.

The germline CDR1 and CDR2 sequences are LGHNA and YNFKEQ. This CDR3 comprises 13 residues. The V end was cut by 5 bases, the J end by 6 bases, with 13 bases between. Each of the donors was a healthy adult who was HIV-negative and had not had a recent acute infection or vaccination. Source material: PBMCs. The chain has TRBV4-2 and TRBJ1-2, with D possibly TRBD1 on 6 matching bases. The TCR comes from a woman aged 40 to 50 in good health. Some clones in this sample may be carry-over from other donors' samples. The CDR3 DNA sequence: TGTGCCAGCAGCGAACAGGGATTGAATGGCTACACCTTC. Translation gives CASSEQGLNGYTF.